Each of the 23 T cell receptor beta chains below was sequenced from the same sample in a study of OX40 agonist ivuxolimab in advanced cancers. The library was prepared using the immunoSEQ multiplex PCR assay. As stored in TCRdb, this immuneACCESS dataset retains in-frame rearrangements with V and J assigned. A fraction of the clones does not appear; measured against another copy, unresolved V genes explain less than half of the discrepancy, and the remainder lacks a known reason. The sample includes about 32,000 clones, with 65% to 85% observed a single time. 15% to 25% of the sample lies in the top ten. Here the sequenced sample was CD4+ or CD8+ T cells sorted from blood, taken in a trial of the OX40 agonist ivuxolimab. The receptors were sampled from an adult with an advanced solid tumor such as melanoma, head and neck, liver or kidney cancer.

This sequence joins TRBV7-9 and TRBJ2-1; D might be TRBD2 (6 bases). The CDR3 has 16 amino acids. Trimming stripped 3 bases from V and 4 bases from J, with 16 bases between. CDR1 is SEHNR and CDR2 is FQNEAQ in the germline V gene (reference sequence). DNA of the CDR3: TGTGCCAGCAGCTTGCTGAGTCTAGCGACTTACAATGAGCAGTTCTTC. Protein sequence: CASSLLSLATYNEQFF.

This chain uses TRBV19 with TRBJ1-5; tentative D call: TRBD1 (6 bases). Germline V gene lookup returns CDR1 LNHDA and CDR2 SQIVND (reference sequence). Trimming cost V 9 bases and J 0 bases, with 15 bases left between them. The CDR3 has 15 residues. The CDR3 loop reads CASRQEEYSNQPQHF. The DNA of the CDR3 is TGTGCCAGCCGACAGGAAGAATATAGCAATCAGCCCCAGCATTTT.

The chain links TRBV5-1 to TRBJ2-3, with TRBD1 identical over 10 bases. With V trimmed by 0 bases and J by 1 base, 8 bases remained unmatched. CDR1 SGHRS and CDR2 YFSETQ come from the germline V gene. This CDR3 contains 18 residues. CDR3 coding DNA: TGCGCCAGCAGCTTGGATTTGGACAGGGGGGTGGGCACAGATACGCAGTATTTT. Protein: CASSLDLDRGVGTDTQYF. Looking up the rest from reference TRBV5-1 and TRBJ2-3 gives the full variable domain: KAGVTQTPRYLIKTRGQQVTLSCSPISGHRSVSWYQQTPGQGLQFLFEYFSETQRNKGNFPGRFSGRQFSNSRSEMNVSTLELGDSALYLCASSLDLDRGVGTDTQYFGPGTRLTVL.

V gene TRBV4-1 combines with J gene TRBJ2-7, with 9 nucleotides matching TRBD2. Per the germline V gene, CDR1 is MGHRA and CDR2 is YSYEKL. The J segment lost 5 bases and the V segment lost 0 bases, leaving 8 bases of the junction unmatched. This CDR3 contains 16 residues. In DNA form, the CDR3 reads TGCGCCAGCAGCCAAGAATTGGCGGGGGGGCCTAACGAGCAGTACTTC. Translation gives CASSQELAGGPNEQYF.

This clone occurred once. The germline gene is not matched at one end of the junction; a read error may be the cause. The chain carries TRBV6-5 and TRBJ1-3, with D possibly being TRBD1 (6 bases). This CDR3 is 15 amino acids long. The germline CDR1 and CDR2 sequences are MNHEY and SVGAGI. CDR3 in DNA: TGTGCCAGCAGTCGCCAAGGGCAGGGGCTAAACATCATATATTTT. This encodes CASSRQGQGLNIIYF.

The chain carries TRBV28 and TRBJ2-3, with D unclear. The V end was cut by 4 bases, the J end by 2 bases, with 13 bases between. The germline V gene has CDR1 MDHEN and CDR2 SYDVKM. This CDR3 has 15 residues. Here the CDR3 reads CASSSLPTDTDTQYF. The CDR3 nucleotides read TGTGCCAGCAGTTCATTGCCGACGGACACAGATACGCAGTATTTT.

This chain uses TRBV10-3 with TRBJ1-2, with unresolved D. V gave up 0 bases and J gave up 4 bases, with 15 bases separating them. This CDR3 is 16 amino acids long. Germline CDR1 ENHRY, CDR2 SYGVKD. The CDR3 DNA sequence: TGTGCCATCAGTGAGTCGGCACATCAAGGGCGCTATGGCTACACCTTC. It specifies CAISESAHQGRYGYTF.

CDR3 DNA: TGTGCCAGCAGCGTAGATCCGGGTTCTCGCGAGCAGTACTTC. It encodes CASSVDPGSREQYF. The chain joins TRBV9 to TRBJ2-7; the D is unclear. Looked up from germline, CDR1 is SGDLS and CDR2 is YYNGEE. The CDR3 extends over 14 amino acids. V was cut by 0 bases and J by 6 bases, with 13 bases left in between.

The chain is built from TRBV13 and TRBJ2-7; D is perhaps TRBD1 (6 bases). With 0 bases removed from V and 8 bases from J, the gap between germline ends came to 8 bases. The CDR3 totals 12 residues. Germline V lookup: CDR1 PRHDT, CDR2 FYEKMQ (reference sequence). CDR3 sequence: CASSLGGTQQYF. The CDR3 region has the DNA TGTGCCAGCAGCTTAGGCGGGACACAGCAGTACTTC.

This rearrangement joins TRBV6-5 to TRBJ1-1; the D gene is possibly TRBD1 (6 bases). From germline, CDR1 is MNHEY and CDR2 SVGAGI. The ends were cut back, 7 bases at V and 4 bases at J, with 13 bases in the middle. The CDR3 is made up of 13 amino acids. The CDR3 DNA sequence: TGTGCCAGCACCTGGGGAGGGGGCACTGAAGCTTTCTTT. It encodes CASTWGGGTEAFF.

The chain links TRBV11-1 to TRBJ2-1; 11 positions agree with TRBD1. V lost 6 bases to trimming and J lost 1 base; unmatched junction nucleotides: 5. Per the germline V gene, CDR1 is SGHAT and CDR2 is FQDESV (reference sequence). The length of the CDR3 is 16 residues. The CDR3, as DNA: TGTGCCAGCAGAACCGGGACAGGGGGTTCCTACAATGAGCAGTTCTTC. Protein: CASRTGTGGSYNEQFF.

The J gene is TRBJ2-7, the V gene TRBV7-6; D may be TRBD2 (5 bases). This CDR3 has 13 residues. V was pared by 5 bases and J by 3 bases, with 11 bases between. CDR1 is SGHVS and CDR2 is FNYEAQ in the germline V gene. CDR3 coding DNA: TGTGCCAGCAGCCCGGGGTTTGGCTACGAGCAGTACTTC. It codes for CASSPGFGYEQYF.

The rearrangement links TRBV9 to TRBJ2-1, with a weak D call TRBD2 (6 bases). V gave up 0 bases and J gave up 7 bases, with 14 bases separating them. Looked up from germline, CDR1 is SGDLS and CDR2 is YYNGEE. The CDR3 covers 15 residues. This CDR3 reads CASSVGGGPENEQFF. The CDR3 DNA reads TGTGCCAGCAGCGTAGGAGGAGGGCCTGAGAATGAGCAGTTCTTC.

This chain uses TRBV1 with TRBJ2-7; TRBD1 is the table's D call, not checked against the DNA. TRBV1 is given as a pseudogene. This CDR3 region has 15 residues. The CDR3 protein is CTSSQKDRSSYEQYF. The CDR3 DNA sequence: TGCACCAGCAGCCAGAAGGACAGGAGCTCCTACGAGCAGTACTTC.

This chain joins TRBV6-5 and TRBJ2-7; no reliable D call. Germline-derived CDR1 and CDR2 are MNHEY and SVGAGI. Trimming removed 5 bases at V and 2 bases at J, with 10 bases between. The CDR3 covers 13 residues. The CDR3 here is CASSENSAYEQYF. The DNA of the CDR3 is TGTGCCAGCAGTGAAAACTCGGCCTACGAGCAGTACTTC.

The chain has TRBV13 and TRBJ2-3, with D perhaps matching TRBD1 (6 bases). The V and J ends lost 0 bases and 3 bases respectively, with 13 bases between them. CDR1 and CDR2 from the germline V gene are PRHDT and FYEKMQ (reference sequence). The CDR3 has 16 residues. Here the CDR3 reads CASSLGPQGMTDTQYF. CDR3 sequence (DNA): TGTGCCAGCAGCTTAGGCCCGCAGGGGATGACAGATACGCAGTATTTT. The full variable domain, completed using reference TRBV13 and TRBJ2-3, is AAGVIQSPRHLIKEKRETATLKCYPIPRHDTVYWYQQGPGQDPQFLISFYEKMQSDKGSIPDRFSAQQFSDYHSELNMSSLELGDSALYFCASSLGPQGMTDTQYFGPGTRLTVL.

The chain links TRBV11-3 to TRBJ2-2; D gene ambiguous. The germline V gene has CDR1 SGHNT and CDR2 YENEEA. Deletions cut 2 bases from V and 0 bases from J, with 4 bases between. The CDR3 totals 14 residues. CDR3 nucleotide sequence: TGTGCCAGCAGCTTAATAACGAACACCGGGGAGCTGTTTTTT. It specifies CASSLITNTGELFF.

This chain links TRBV27 with TRBJ2-1; 8 bases match TRBD1. Germline assignment: CDR1 MNHEY and CDR2 SMNVEV (reference sequence). The V gene end was trimmed by 4 bases and the J gene end by 6 bases; junction bases not matched to a gene: 8. CDR3 size: 15 residues. As DNA, the CDR3 is TGTGCCAGCAGTTACGCAGGACAGGGTAGCAATGAGCAGTTCTTC. Its translation is CASSYAGQGSNEQFF.

The chain carries TRBV4-1 and TRBJ2-7, with 8 nucleotides matching TRBD1. This CDR3 is built from 16 residues. Germline CDR1 is MGHRA and CDR2 is YSYEKL. Losses at the gene ends were 1 base for V and 4 bases for J; bases not matched to a gene: 9. CDR3 nucleotide sequence: TGCGCCAGCAGCCAAGTTTGGAAGACAGGGGCTTACGAGCAGTACTTC. It specifies CASSQVWKTGAYEQYF.

J is TRBJ2-3 and V is TRBV6-4; 10 bases agree with TRBD2. After removal of 3 bases from V and 0 bases from J, the junction contained 0 bases not matched to a gene. This CDR3 is 15 amino acids long. CDR1 is MRHNA and CDR2 is SNTAGT in the germline V gene. CDR3 region: CASSELAGSTDTQYF. The CDR3 DNA is TGTGCCAGCAGTGAACTAGCGGGGAGCACAGATACGCAGTATTTT.

The chain joins TRBV7-9 to TRBJ1-1; D not resolved. CDR1 and CDR2 from the germline V gene are SEHNR and FQNEAQ (reference sequence). This CDR3 is built from 13 residues. V was shortened by 10 bases and J by 1 base, with 13 bases between the two germline ends. The CDR3 sequence is CAISPGSNTEAFF. CDR3 DNA: TGTGCCATCTCCCCGGGGTCGAACACTGAAGCTTTCTTT.

The genes are TRBV4-1 and TRBJ2-5; D is possibly TRBD1 or TRBD2 (5 bases each). TRBJ2-7 matches the DNA end more closely, so the J call is doubtful. The CDR3 consists of 15 residues. Germline V gene sequence: CDR1 MGHRA, CDR2 YSYEKL. CDR3 DNA: TGCGCCAGCAGCCAAGATGGGGGTTTTACCTACGAGCAGTACTTC. Translation gives CASSQDGGFTYEQYF.

This clone has a single count. The chain links TRBV5-6 to TRBJ1-2; D gene uncertain. Trimming took 3 bases from V and 4 from J, leaving 13 bases between them. CDR1 is SGHDT, CDR2 YYEEEE, per germline. This CDR3 comprises 14 residues. The CDR3 spells CASSSRGGGYGYTF. The CDR3 DNA reads TGTGCCAGCAGCTCCCGGGGAGGTGGCTATGGCTACACCTTC.